These 16 T cell receptor beta chains came from one sample sequenced in a study of Graves' ophthalmopathy and Graves' hyperthyroidism. RNA transcripts yielded amplified TCR beta CDR3 regions. The library came from an HTBI-primed first-round RT-PCR and a second-round multiplex PCR. Each CDR3 protein is one row after TCRdb ran MiXCR on the multiplex PCR reads. The repertoire includes 260,000 or so distinct CDR3 sequences, around 42% of them detected once, and about 45% sits in the top ten. The sequenced sample was peripheral blood. Source of these receptors: an adult man with Graves' ophthalmopathy.

The gene calls are TRBV4-1 and TRBJ1-5; no clear D gene. The CDR3 is 14 residues long. From germline, CDR1 is MGHRA and CDR2 YSYEKL. V was shortened by 0 bases and J by 3 bases, with 6 bases between the two germline ends. Here the CDR3 reads CASSQDSANQPQHF. As DNA, the CDR3 is TGCGCCAGCAGCCAAGATAGTGCCAATCAGCCCCAGCATTTT.

The J gene is TRBJ2-5, the V gene TRBV7-9; 11 positions agree with TRBD2. Unmatched junction bases numbered 10, after V lost 9 bases and J lost 1 base. The germline gives CDR1 SEHNR, CDR2 FQNEAQ (reference sequence). The length of the CDR3 is 16 residues. The CDR3 region is CASSYLAGGPQETQYF. The CDR3 bases are TGTGCCAGTAGTTACCTAGCGGGGGGCCCCCAAGAGACCCAGTACTTC.

This rearrangement joins TRBV7-9 to TRBJ1-3; D is undetermined. The length of the CDR3 is 14 residues. The V and J ends lost 5 bases and 4 bases respectively, with 12 bases between them. Per germline, CDR1 SEHNR and CDR2 FQNEAQ (reference sequence). The CDR3 loop reads CASSLSEGGNTIYF. CDR3 nucleotides: TGTGCCAGCAGCCTATCGGAAGGGGGAAACACCATATATTTT.

The chain has TRBV19 and TRBJ2-7; tentatively, D is TRBD1 or TRBD2 (5 bases each). The CDR3 is 15 amino acids. V was pared by 8 bases and J by 0 bases, with 17 bases between. In germline, CDR1 is LNHDA, CDR2 SQIVND (reference sequence). The CDR3 DNA reads as TGTGCCAGTCACGACGGGGCTACCAGCTCCTACGAGCAGTACTTC. It translates to CASHDGATSSYEQYF.

This chain joins TRBV15 and TRBJ2-6; D not certain. The length of the CDR3 is 13 residues. V lost 11 bases and J lost 0, with 8 bases in between. Germline-derived CDR1 and CDR2 are LNHNV and YYDKDF (reference sequence). The CDR3 coding sequence is TGTGCCCCGGACCGCTCTGGGGCCAACGTCCTGACTTTC. Its protein product is CAPDRSGANVLTF.

This clonotype was observed a few times. The chain has TRBV19 and TRBJ1-3; 11 bases agree with TRBD1. CDR3 length equals 14 residues. Trimming removed 11 bases from V and 2 bases from J; junction bases left unmatched: 5. Germline V gives CDR1 LNHDA, CDR2 SQIVND (reference sequence). CDR3 loop: CASRTGGTGNTIYF. The CDR3 bases are TGTGCCTCCAGGACAGGGGGCACTGGAAACACCATATATTTT.

The chain employs TRBV10-2 and TRBJ2-7; TRBD2 might be the D (6 bases). With 3 bases removed from V and 1 base from J, the gap between germline ends came to 16 bases. Germline values: CDR1 WSHSY, CDR2 SAAADI. This CDR3 region has 16 residues. The CDR3 DNA follows: TGCGCCAGCAGTGACCTACGGCTTGGAGGGTCCTACGAGCAGTACTTC. Translation gives CASSDLRLGGSYEQYF.

This clonotype has only one observation. The V call is TRBV5-5, the J call TRBJ2-3; unclear D gene. The CDR3 covers 12 residues. The germline V and J ends were trimmed by 4 bases and 9 bases, with 12 bases remaining between them. The V gene's germline CDR1 is SGHKS and CDR2 YYEKEE (reference sequence). Written as DNA, the CDR3 is TGTGCCAGCAGCCAAAGGAGAGGAACGCAGTATTTT. Amino acids: CASSQRRGTQYF. The full variable domain, completed using reference TRBV5-5 and TRBJ2-3, is DAGVTQSPTHLIKTRGQQVTLRCSPISGHKSVSWYQQVLGQGPQFIFQYYEKEERGRGNFPDRFSARQFPNYSSELNVNALLLGDSALYLCASSQRRGTQYFGPGTRLTVL.

The chain joins TRBV2 to TRBJ1-4; perhaps TRBD1 as D (6 bases). The germline gives CDR1 SNHLY, CDR2 FYNNEI. The CDR3 has 15 amino acids. V lost 6 bases and J lost 3, with 14 bases in between. DNA of the CDR3: TGTGCCAGCAGGAGGGGGGAGGCGTCTAATGAAAAACTGTTTTTT. This codes for CASRRGEASNEKLFF.

This sequence joins TRBV10-2 and TRBJ2-7, with D perhaps TRBD2 (5 bases). CDR3 size: 16 residues. Looked up from germline, CDR1 is WSHSY and CDR2 is SAAADI. Trimming removed 6 bases at V and 0 bases at J, with 18 bases between. This CDR3 reads CASREIWERSSYEQYF. The DNA of the CDR3 is TGCGCCAGCAGGGAAATTTGGGAGAGGAGCTCCTACGAGCAGTACTTC.

This clonotype was observed at least ten times. One junction end does not reproduce the germline sequence, and a read error may be involved. The chain recombines TRBV5-1 with TRBJ1-1; D is perhaps TRBD1 (5 bases). CDR3 size: 13 residues. The germline V gene has CDR1 SGHRS and CDR2 YFSETQ. CDR3 amino acids: CASSFDRNTEAFF. In DNA, the CDR3 is TGTGCTAGCAGCTTTGACAGGAACACTGAAGCTTTCTTT.

The chain combines TRBV5-1 with TRBJ1-2; TRBD1 aligns across 8 bases. The germline V gene has CDR1 SGHRS and CDR2 YFSETQ. The J segment lost 9 bases and the V segment lost 7 bases, leaving 8 bases of the junction unmatched. This CDR3 has 12 amino acids. The DNA of the CDR3 is TGCGCCAGCCGGTTGACAGGGGATAGCTACACCTTC. Translating gives CASRLTGDSYTF.

The chain carries TRBV4-2 and TRBJ1-2; D is unclear. The CDR3 consists of 12 residues. Germline V gene sequence: CDR1 LGHNA, CDR2 YNFKEQ. The ends were cut back, 5 bases at V and 8 bases at J, with 12 bases in the middle. The CDR3 is CASSLAQDGYTF. CDR3 DNA sequence: TGTGCCAGCAGCTTGGCCCAGGACGGCTACACCTTC.

The chain couples TRBV6-1 to TRBJ1-5; 12 bases align to TRBD1. CDR3 length: 16 amino acids. Germline V gene lookup returns CDR1 MNHNS and CDR2 SASEGT. V lost 6 bases, J lost 1 base, and 4 bases stayed unmatched. CDR3 residues: CASRGTGGWSNQPQHF. The DNA for the CDR3 is TGTGCCAGCAGGGGGACAGGGGGCTGGAGCAATCAGCCCCAGCATTTT.

This clonotype was counted many times. The V call is TRBV7-3, the J call TRBJ2-7; D is unclear. The germline V gene encodes CDR1 SGHTA and CDR2 FQGTGA. Trimming took off 1 base at V and 2 bases at J, with 3 bases between the two ends. The CDR3 is made up of 12 amino acids. This CDR3 reads CASSLMAYEQYF. CDR3 DNA sequence: TGTGCCAGCAGCTTAATGGCCTACGAGCAGTACTTC.

This rearrangement joins TRBV10-1 to TRBJ2-2; the match to TRBD1 covers 9 bases. The CDR3 runs 12 residues. CDR1 and CDR2 from the germline V gene are WNHNN and SYGVQD (reference sequence). CDR3 amino acids: CASQGASGELFF. DNA for the CDR3: TGCGCTTCACAGGGGGCTTCCGGGGAGCTGTTTTTT.